Shown below are 31 T cell receptor beta chains from a single sample sequenced in a study of cytomegalovirus exposure and HLA in healthy donors. The PCR ran on 60 Vbeta and 13 Jbeta primers. The protocol was immunoSEQ multiplex PCR, while the TCRdb copy is restricted to in-frame clones and leaves out a portion. The sample consists of under 85,000 clones, roughly 76% of them appearing once. The sequencing sample was made of PBMCs. The receptors here all came from a man between 18 and 35 years old in good health and CMV-seronegative.

CDR3 nucleotides: TGTGCCAGCAGTGACAGCAGGGGGAACTATGGCTACACCTTC. Translated, it gives CASSDSRGNYGYTF. The chain employs TRBV2 and TRBJ1-2; 7 bases match TRBD1. Germline V gene data show CDR1 as SNHLY and CDR2 as FYNNEI. The CDR3 totals 14 residues. Losses at the gene ends were 3 bases for V and 2 bases for J; bases not matched to a gene: 3. Together with reference TRBV2 and TRBJ1-2, the CDR3 gives the full variable domain: EPEVTQTPSHQVTQMGQEVILRCVPISNHLYFYWYRQILGQKVEFLVSFYNNEISEKSEIFDDQFSVERPDGSNFTLKIRSTKLEDSAMYFCASSDSRGNYGYTFGSGTRLTVV.

This clone occurred a few times. The chain couples TRBV5-1 to TRBJ2-1; 13 bases match TRBD2. Looked up from germline, CDR1 is SGHRS and CDR2 is YFSETQ. CDR3 length: 19 residues. Unmatched junction bases numbered 15, after V lost 3 bases and J lost 6 bases. The CDR3 nucleotides are TGCGCCAGCAGCTGGGGGACTAGCGGGGTGGATCCCATTTCCAATGAGCAGTTCTTC. It codes for CASSWGTSGVDPISNEQFF.

The chain has TRBV7-8 and TRBJ1-1; 8 nucleotides line up with TRBD1. V lost 0 bases, J lost 0 bases, and 3 bases stayed unmatched. The V gene's germline CDR1 is SGHVS and CDR2 FQNEAQ. The CDR3 extends over 16 amino acids. This chain's CDR3 is CASSLAGQALNTEAFF. CDR3 nucleotide sequence: TGTGCCAGCAGCTTAGCGGGACAGGCGTTGAACACTGAAGCTTTCTTT.

V gene TRBV7-3 combines with J gene TRBJ2-2, with 7 bases identical to TRBD1. The germline V gene has CDR1 SGHTA and CDR2 FQGTGA. V shed 4 bases and J 0 bases; nucleotides not matched to a gene: 8. The CDR3 has 17 amino acids. The CDR3 protein is CASSSHSGTANTGELFF. The CDR3, as DNA: TGTGCCAGCAGCTCCCATTCCGGGACAGCGAACACCGGGGAGCTGTTTTTT.

With respect to this clone: Within the sample, other DNA sequences also encode this same CDR3. In DNA, the CDR3 is TGTGCCAGTAGTATAGATCGCGCCGGGGTGAGAAGTACTAATGAAAAACTGTTTTTT. The encoded protein is CASSIDRAGVRSTNEKLFF. V and J are TRBV19 and TRBJ1-4, with D unclear. From germline, CDR1 is LNHDA and CDR2 SQIVND (reference sequence). Trimming took 0 bases from V and 2 from J, leaving 19 bases between them. The CDR3 length is 19 residues.

This clone was observed a handful of times. V usage is TRBV4-2 and J usage is TRBJ2-2; TRBD2 matches at 7 bases. J lost 0 bases, V lost 0 bases, and 7 bases had no gene match. The germline CDR1 and CDR2 sequences are LGHNA and YNFKEQ. The length of the CDR3 is 18 residues. DNA of the CDR3: TGTGCCAGCAGCCAAGACCCCTCGGGGGGAACGAACACCGGGGAGCTGTTTTTT. Protein sequence: CASSQDPSGGTNTGELFF.

This chain connects TRBV9 to TRBJ2-2; 8 bases are shared with TRBD1. CDR1 SGDLS and CDR2 YYNGEE come from the germline V gene. The length of the CDR3 is 16 residues. Germline trimming cut 3 bases from V and 5 bases from J; bases unmatched to any gene: 9. This CDR3 is CASSGWTGTVTGELFF. CDR3 DNA sequence: TGTGCCAGCAGCGGGTGGACAGGGACGGTTACCGGGGAGCTGTTTTTT.

This clone was observed a handful of times. V is TRBV19 and J is TRBJ1-5; 7 bases match TRBD1. Losses at the gene ends were 5 bases for V and 2 bases for J; bases not matched to a gene: 12. The CDR3 runs 17 residues. Germline V CDR1 and CDR2: LNHDA, SQIVND (reference sequence). CDR3 residues: CASSAKITGDRNQPQHF. The CDR3 DNA is TGTGCCAGTAGTGCCAAAATTACAGGGGACCGCAATCAGCCCCAGCATTTT.

CDR3 in amino acids: CASRSDEGRQETQYF. CDR3 DNA sequence: TGTGCCAGCCGCTCCGATGAGGGAAGACAAGAGACCCAGTACTTC. The V and J genes are TRBV7-8 and TRBJ2-5; D is perhaps TRBD2 (5 bases). V lost 8 bases and J 2 bases, leaving 18 bases between the germline ends. Per germline, CDR1 SGHVS and CDR2 FQNEAQ. The CDR3 sequence is 15 residues long.

This sequence joins TRBV7-9 and TRBJ2-2; 8 bases match TRBD2. Germline loops: CDR1 SEHNR, CDR2 FQNEAQ (reference sequence). CDR3 length: 18 residues. J lost 4 bases, V lost 2 bases, and 12 bases had no gene match. CDR3 protein: CASSLPPSGRPGTGELFF. DNA of the CDR3: TGTGCCAGCAGCTTACCTCCTAGCGGGCGCCCGGGCACCGGGGAGCTGTTTTTT.

The J gene is TRBJ1-1, the V gene TRBV6-5; TRBD1 agrees at 10 bases. This CDR3 region has 14 residues. Germline CDR1 is MNHEY and CDR2 is SVGAGI. The junction had 2 bases not matched to a gene; V was cut back by 6 bases and J by 1 base. Here the CDR3 DNA reads TGTGCCAGCAGGAGGGACAGGGGGAACACTGAAGCTTTCTTT. Protein sequence: CASRRDRGNTEAFF.

The chain recombines TRBV29-1 with TRBJ2-7; the match to TRBD1 covers 10 bases. The junction had 6 bases not matched to a gene; V was cut back by 7 bases and J by 3 bases. The germline V gene has CDR1 SQVTM and CDR2 ANQGSEA. This CDR3 has 13 amino acids. This CDR3 is CSAGRTGGYEQYF. In DNA, the CDR3 is TGCAGCGCTGGCAGGACAGGGGGCTACGAGCAGTACTTC.

This chain joins TRBV7-9 and TRBJ1-2; 7 bases match TRBD1. The CDR3 covers 14 residues. J lost 6 bases, V lost 4 bases, and 8 bases had no gene match. From germline, CDR1 is SEHNR and CDR2 FQNEAQ (reference sequence). Here the CDR3 reads CASSSNRGGDGYTF. CDR3 bases: TGTGCCAGCAGCTCTAACAGGGGAGGAGATGGCTACACCTTC.

The rearrangement uses TRBV7-8 and TRBJ2-7, with 7 bases lining up with TRBD2. The CDR3 has 12 amino acids. Looked up from germline, CDR1 is SGHVS and CDR2 is FQNEAQ. V trimming: 5 bases; J trimming: 6 bases; junction bases outside the gene matches: 4. The CDR3 region has the DNA TGTGCCAGCAGCCTCCCGGGGGGCGAGCAGTACTTC. It codes for CASSLPGGEQYF.

This clone was observed a few times. The chain joins TRBV6-4 to TRBJ2-1; 7 bases map to TRBD2. The CDR3 is 14 amino acids. The V gene end was trimmed by 6 bases and the J gene end by 7 bases; junction bases not matched to a gene: 9. The V gene's germline CDR1 is MRHNA and CDR2 SNTAGT. The CDR3 sequence: CASSPGEGGNEQFF. DNA for the CDR3: TGTGCCAGCAGCCCGGGAGAGGGAGGGAATGAGCAGTTCTTC.

For the CDR3, the DNA is TGTGCCAGCAGTGAACCCGGGACAGGAGTCTACGAGCAGTACTTC. It encodes CASSEPGTGVYEQYF. The chain joins TRBV27 to TRBJ2-7; 8 bases fit TRBD1. CDR1 and CDR2 (germline): MNHEY, SMNVEV (reference sequence). The CDR3 totals 15 residues. J lost 3 bases, V lost 5 bases, and 9 bases had no gene match.

This clone came up a few times. The gene calls are TRBV6-4 and TRBJ2-2; D is possibly TRBD1 (6 bases). Trimming cost V 0 bases and J 4 bases, with 9 bases left between them. Looked up from germline, CDR1 is MRHNA and CDR2 is SNTAGT. The CDR3 is 15 residues long. The CDR3 DNA reads TGTGCCAGCAGTGACTCGATAGGGGGCACCGGGGAGCTGTTTTTT. Its translation: CASSDSIGGTGELFF.

The chain combines TRBV6-1 with TRBJ1-1, with a tentative D call TRBD1 (5 bases). This CDR3 comprises 18 residues. Between the trimmed V and J ends, which lost 0 bases and 0 bases, there was a span of 17 bases. CDR1 and CDR2 from the germline V gene are MNHNS and SASEGT. The DNA of the CDR3 is TGTGCCAGCAGTGAAGCATGGGGCACGAAGGCCATGAACACTGAAGCTTTCTTT. Its protein is CASSEAWGTKAMNTEAFF.

The chain combines TRBV4-1 with TRBJ2-7; tentatively, D is TRBD1 (6 bases). From germline, CDR1 is MGHRA and CDR2 YSYEKL. The length of the CDR3 is 16 residues. Trimming shortened V by 2 bases and J by 1 base, and 15 bases separated the two germline ends. CDR3: CASSQHRDISSYEQYF. CDR3 bases: TGCGCCAGCAGCCAACACCGGGACATCAGTTCCTACGAGCAGTACTTC.

V and J are TRBV27 and TRBJ1-1, with D maybe TRBD1 (6 bases). Trimming pared 2 bases from V and 1 base from J, leaving 11 bases between. This CDR3 has 15 amino acids. Germline lookup yields CDR1 MNHEY and CDR2 SMNVEV (reference sequence). The CDR3 loop reads CASSLGRGENTEAFF. The CDR3 DNA reads as TGTGCCAGCAGTTTAGGCAGGGGTGAGAACACTGAAGCTTTCTTT.

The chain has TRBV7-2 and TRBJ1-2; D remains unclear. V gave up 1 base and J gave up 7 bases, with 10 bases separating them. Germline values: CDR1 SGHTA, CDR2 FQGNSA. The CDR3 has 13 residues. This CDR3 reads CASSLVGGSGYTF. The CDR3 DNA reads TGTGCCAGCAGCTTAGTTGGAGGGTCTGGCTACACCTTC. The whole variable domain, remainder taken from reference TRBV7-2 and TRBJ1-2, is GAGVSQSPSNKVTEKGKDVELRCDPISGHTALYWYRQSLGQGLEFLIYFQGNSAPDKSGLPSDRFSAERTGGSVSTLTIQRTQQEDSAVYLCASSLVGGSGYTFGSGTRLTVV.

This clone was observed a handful of times. The chain has TRBV5-1 and TRBJ1-1; D gene uncertain. V lost 8 bases to trimming and J lost 1 base, with 24 bases between them. The germline V gene encodes CDR1 SGHRS and CDR2 YFSETQ. The CDR3 runs 17 residues. The CDR3 DNA follows: TGCGCCAGGGGGAGGATCCCCGGTGCCCCGACGAACACTGAAGCTTTCTTT. This sequence encodes CARGRIPGAPTNTEAFF.

The V gene is TRBV28, the J gene TRBJ2-7, with 9 bases fitting TRBD1. The CDR3 loop spans 16 amino acids. Germline loops: CDR1 MDHEN, CDR2 SYDVKM. The ends lost 2 bases at V and 4 bases at J; junction bases unmatched: 9. This chain's CDR3 is CASSLGLEGQGYEQYF. CDR3 coding DNA: TGTGCCAGCAGTTTAGGTTTGGAGGGACAGGGATACGAGCAGTACTTC.

This chain links TRBV7-8 with TRBJ2-5; perhaps TRBD1 as D (5 bases). The CDR3 runs 14 residues. With 1 base removed from V and 1 base from J, the gap between germline ends came to 7 bases. Germline V CDR1 and CDR2: SGHVS, FQNEAQ. In DNA, the CDR3 is TGTGCCAGCAGCTTAGGGCAGGGCCAAGAGACCCAGTACTTC. This gives the protein CASSLGQGQETQYF.

The J gene is TRBJ1-2, the V gene TRBV6-1; D gene ambiguous. Trimming removed 2 bases at V and 8 bases at J, with 12 bases between. The CDR3 length is 13 residues. Germline values: CDR1 MNHNS, CDR2 SASEGT. CDR3 nucleotide sequence: TGTGCCAGCAGTGAATCGGGGAAAGACGGCTACACCTTC. As protein: CASSESGKDGYTF.

V usage is TRBV18 and J usage is TRBJ1-6, with TRBD1 matching over 8 bases. The CDR3 has 17 amino acids. The V gene's germline CDR1 is KGHSH and CDR2 LQKENI. Unmatched junction bases numbered 10, after V lost 2 bases and J lost 7 bases. CDR3 coding DNA: TGTGCCAGCTCACCATCGGCCCGCGGACAGGGAAATTCACCCCTCCACTTT. Amino acids: CASSPSARGQGNSPLHF. Full variable domain (remainder filled in from reference TRBV18 and TRBJ1-6): NAGVMQNPRHLVRRRGQEARLRCSPMKGHSHVYWYRQLPEEGLKFMVYLQKENIIDESGMPKERFSAEFPKEGPSILRIQQVVRGDSAAYFCASSPSARGQGNSPLHFGNGTRLTVT.

The gene calls are TRBV7-9 and TRBJ2-3; tentative D call: TRBD1 (6 bases). Trimming shortened V by 5 bases and J by 2 bases, and 11 bases separated the two germline ends. The CDR3 length is 14 residues. Germline CDR1 and CDR2: SEHNR and FQNEAQ (reference sequence). This CDR3 is CASSPGHYTDTQYF. The CDR3 nucleotides read TGTGCCAGCAGCCCGGGACATTACACAGATACGCAGTATTTT.

This clone was found a few times. The genes are TRBV6-1 and TRBJ1-1; 7 bases are shared with TRBD1. Germline V gives CDR1 MNHNS, CDR2 SASEGT. With V trimmed by 4 bases and J by 7 bases, 12 bases remained unmatched. The CDR3 loop spans 15 amino acids. The CDR3 DNA follows: TGTGCCAGCAGTGTATATGAGGGGGCGAGAGGTGAAGCTTTCTTT. Its protein is CASSVYEGARGEAFF.

This sequence joins TRBV29-1 and TRBJ2-5, with D perhaps TRBD2 (6 bases). The CDR3 spans 11 residues. Trimming left V 8 bases short and J 4 bases short, with 11 bases between. The germline gives CDR1 SQVTM, CDR2 ANQGSEA. CDR3 DNA sequence: TGCAGCCTCCGGGGAGGAGAGACCCAGTACTTC. It encodes CSLRGGETQYF.

The V call is TRBV7-8, the J call TRBJ2-1, with 13 positions matching TRBD2. J gave up 8 bases and V 3 bases, and 4 bases lay outside the gene matches. Germline assignment: CDR1 SGHVS and CDR2 FQNEAQ. This CDR3 has 15 residues. The CDR3 sequence: CASSFRLAGGDEQFF. CDR3 in DNA: TGTGCCAGCAGCTTCCGACTAGCGGGGGGAGATGAGCAGTTCTTC.

The CDR3 reads CASSLDQTGSSTDTQYF. DNA of the CDR3: TGTGCCAGCAGCTTAGACCAAACAGGTTCTAGCACAGATACGCAGTATTTT. This sequence joins TRBV7-9 and TRBJ2-3; possible D gene TRBD1, 5 bases. The CDR3 has 17 amino acids. CDR1 and CDR2 (germline): SEHNR, FQNEAQ (reference sequence). Trimming pared 1 base from V and 0 bases from J, leaving 14 bases between.